These T cell receptor beta chains were read from a single sample in a study of graft-versus-host responses after intestinal transplantation. For these receptors, no antigen is known. Sequencing was performed with immunoSEQ multiplex PCR; in TCRdb, only in-frame clones are kept and a portion is missing. The sample records around 97,000 clones, 91% being singletons. Source: unstimulated CD4+ T cells sorted from spleen or lymph node cells, taken before transplant. Receptors were obtained from a human donor who was the organ donor for an intestinal transplant. Each CDR3 is given with its conserved first and last residue. D genes are given only for firm matches.

d_gene: -
j_gene: TRBJ2-3
v_gene: TRBV13
CDR3aa: CASSSSETITDTQYF
CDR3nt: TGTGCCAGCAGCTCCTCCGAGACTATCACAGATACGCAGTATTTT

d_gene: TRBD2
j_gene: TRBJ2-1
v_gene: TRBV4-3
CDR3aa: CASSQGWTSGEISYNEQFF
CDR3nt: TGCGCCAGCAGCCAAGGTTGGACTAGCGGGGAGATATCCTACAATGAGCAGTTCTTC

d_gene: -
j_gene: TRBJ1-4
v_gene: TRBV5-5
CDR3aa: CASSQQGSNEKLFF
CDR3nt: TGTGCCAGCAGCCAACAGGGCTCTAATGAAAAACTGTTTTTT

d_gene: TRBD2
j_gene: TRBJ2-1
v_gene: TRBV4-3
CDR3aa: CASSQENLAGGQVF
CDR3nt: TGCGCCAGCAGCCAAGAGAATCTAGCGGGGGGTCAGGTCTTC

d_gene: TRBD2
j_gene: TRBJ2-3
v_gene: TRBV4-3
CDR3aa: CASSQGGRGSGDTQYF
CDR3nt: TGCGCCAGCAGCCAAGGAGGGCGGGGGTCCGGGGATACGCAGTATTTT

d_gene: TRBD1
j_gene: TRBJ1-1
v_gene: TRBV14
CDR3aa: CASSQYVVGQGAFF
CDR3nt: TGTGCCAGCAGCCAATACGTTGTGGGACAGGGAGCTTTCTTT

d_gene: -
j_gene: TRBJ1-2
v_gene: TRBV11-2
CDR3aa: CASNPEGDGYTF
CDR3nt: TGTGCCAGCAACCCCGAGGGCGACGGCTACACCTTC

d_gene: TRBD1
j_gene: TRBJ1-1
v_gene: TRBV5-6
CDR3aa: CASSQTGGGTEAFF
CDR3nt: TGTGCCAGCAGCCAAACAGGGGGCGGCACTGAAGCTTTCTTT

d_gene: TRBD1
j_gene: TRBJ1-2
v_gene: TRBV30
CDR3aa: CAWEEGADGYTF
CDR3nt: TGTGCCTGGGAGGAGGGGGCAGATGGCTACACCTTC

d_gene: -
j_gene: TRBJ2-3
v_gene: TRBV4-2
CDR3aa: CASSPGTDTQYF
CDR3nt: TGTGCCAGCAGCCCAGGCACAGATACGCAGTATTTT

d_gene: TRBD1
j_gene: TRBJ1-6
v_gene: TRBV19
CDR3aa: CASRGTGGFSPLHF
CDR3nt: TGTGCCAGTAGAGGGACAGGGGGCTTTTCACCCCTCCACTTT

d_gene: -
j_gene: TRBJ2-7
v_gene: TRBV6-1
CDR3aa: CASCPERTSYYEQYF
CDR3nt: TGTGCCAGCTGCCCGGAACGAACCAGCTACTACGAGCAGTACTTC

d_gene: TRBD2
j_gene: TRBJ2-1
v_gene: TRBV5-4
CDR3aa: CASSLGGGNYNEQFF
CDR3nt: TGTGCCAGCAGCTTAGGCGGGGGGAATTACAATGAGCAGTTCTTC

d_gene: TRBD1
j_gene: TRBJ1-6
v_gene: TRBV6-9
CDR3aa: CASSSMDRSSYNSPLHF
CDR3nt: TGTGCCAGCAGTTCCATGGACAGGAGCTCCTATAATTCACCCCTCCACTTT

d_gene: -
j_gene: TRBJ1-2
v_gene: TRBV27
CDR3aa: CASSSDRLYGYTF
CDR3nt: TGTGCCAGCAGCTCCGACAGGCTCTATGGCTACACCTTC

d_gene: TRBD1
j_gene: TRBJ1-2
v_gene: TRBV19
CDR3aa: CASRDSTNYGYTF
CDR3nt: TGTGCCAGTCGGGACAGTACTAACTATGGCTACACCTTC

d_gene: TRBD1
j_gene: TRBJ1-1
v_gene: TRBV5-4
CDR3aa: CASRRGDRQNTEAFF
CDR3nt: TGTGCCAGCAGGCGGGGGGACAGACAAAACACTGAAGCTTTCTTT